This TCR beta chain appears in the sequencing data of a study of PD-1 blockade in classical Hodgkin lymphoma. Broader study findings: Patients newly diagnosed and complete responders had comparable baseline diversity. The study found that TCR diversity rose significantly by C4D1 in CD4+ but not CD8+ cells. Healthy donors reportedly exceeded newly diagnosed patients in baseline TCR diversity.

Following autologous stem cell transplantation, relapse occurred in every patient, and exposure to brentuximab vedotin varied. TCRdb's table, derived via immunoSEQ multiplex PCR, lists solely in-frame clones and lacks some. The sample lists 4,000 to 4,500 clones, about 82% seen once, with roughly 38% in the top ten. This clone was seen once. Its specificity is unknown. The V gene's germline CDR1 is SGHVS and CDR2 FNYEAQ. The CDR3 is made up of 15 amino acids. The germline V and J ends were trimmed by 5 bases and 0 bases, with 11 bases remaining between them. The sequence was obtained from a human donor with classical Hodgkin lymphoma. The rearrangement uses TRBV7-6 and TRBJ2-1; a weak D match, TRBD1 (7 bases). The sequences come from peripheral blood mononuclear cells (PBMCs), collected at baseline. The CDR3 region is CASSPQGGSYNEQFF. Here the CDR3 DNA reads TGTGCCAGCAGCCCTCAGGGGGGCTCCTACAATGAGCAGTTCTTC. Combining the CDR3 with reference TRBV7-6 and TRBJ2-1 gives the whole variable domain GAGVSQSPRYKVTKRGQDVALRCDPISGHVSLYWYRQALGQGPEFLTYFNYEAQQDKSGLPNDRFSAERPEGSISTLTIQRTEQRDSAMYRCASSPQGGSYNEQFFGPGTRLTVL.